This T cell receptor (beta chain) was sequenced for a study of blood T cell repertoires in COVID-19. Study information: Acute and convalescent COVID-19 specimens originated in the United States, Italy and Spain. In each case, the material was cDNA or gDNA derived from T cells, B-cell-depleted T cells, or PBMCs.

Profiled with immunoSEQ multiplex PCR; TCRdb holds only in-frame clones, not every one. The sample consists of 200,000 to 300,000 clones, 75% to 90% of them appearing once. Germline V gene sequence: CDR1 MGHDK, CDR2 SYGVNS. The CDR3 length is 11 residues. The V gene lost 7 bases and the J gene lost 3 bases, with 6 bases spanning the gap. The specimen sequenced was peripheral blood. The TCR originated in a woman aged 40 to 50 with acute or convalescent COVID-19. The gene calls are TRBV25-1 and TRBJ1-1, with no clear D. Here the CDR3 DNA reads TGTGCCAGCAAGGGAGACACTGAAGCTTTCTTT. Translated: CASKGDTEAFF. Full variable domain (remainder filled in from reference TRBV25-1 and TRBJ1-1): EADIYQTPRYLVIGTGKKITLECSQTMGHDKMYWYQQDPGMELHLIHYSYGVNSTEKGDLSSESTVSRIRTEHFPLTLESARPSHTSQYLCASKGDTEAFFGQGTRLTVV.